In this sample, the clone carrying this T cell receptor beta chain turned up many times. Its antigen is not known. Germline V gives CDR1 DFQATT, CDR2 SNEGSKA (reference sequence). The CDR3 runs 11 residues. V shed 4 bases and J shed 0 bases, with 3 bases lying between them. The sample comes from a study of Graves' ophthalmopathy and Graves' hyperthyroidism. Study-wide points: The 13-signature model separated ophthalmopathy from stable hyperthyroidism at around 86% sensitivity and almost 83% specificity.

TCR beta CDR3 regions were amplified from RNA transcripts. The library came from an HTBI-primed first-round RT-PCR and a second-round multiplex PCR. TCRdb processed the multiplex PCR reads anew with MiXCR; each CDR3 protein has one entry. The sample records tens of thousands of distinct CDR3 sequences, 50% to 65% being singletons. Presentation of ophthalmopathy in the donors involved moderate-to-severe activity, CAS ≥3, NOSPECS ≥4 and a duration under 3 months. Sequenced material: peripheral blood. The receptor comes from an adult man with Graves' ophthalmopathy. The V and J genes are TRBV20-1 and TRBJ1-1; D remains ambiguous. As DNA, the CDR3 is TGCAGTGCTATCTTGAACACTGAAGCTTTCTTT. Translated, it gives CSAILNTEAFF.